These T cell receptor beta chains were read from a single sample in a study of blood T cell repertoires in COVID-19. This table comes from immunoSEQ multiplex PCR, and its TCRdb copy is limited to in-frame clones, with some not included. This sample has about 140,000 clones, with roughly 85% found just once. Sample: peripheral blood. Receptor source: a man aged 55-75 years with acute or convalescent COVID-19. Each CDR3 is given with its conserved first and last residue. D genes are given only for firm matches. Size tells how often a clone was seen (once, few, many) or the class of an expanded clone, and some rows leave it out.

clone size	V gene	J gene	D gene	CDR3 DNA	CDR3 protein
NA	TRBV10-3	TRBJ1-2	NA	TGTGCCTCGACCCATCGGGATGGCTACACCTTC	CASTHRDGYTF
NA	TRBV4-3	TRBJ1-4	TRBD1	TGCGCCAGCAGCCAAATAGACAGGGCAAGTTGGGAAAAACTGTTTTTT	CASSQIDRASWEKLFF
NA	TRBV28	TRBJ2-7	NA	TGTGCCAGCAGTTTAGCACCCAGCTACGAGCAGTACTTC	CASSLAPSYEQYF
few	TRBV6-1	TRBJ1-3	NA	TGTGCCAGCAGTGAAGGCCAGGGGAGCTCTGGAAACACCATATATTTT	CASSEGQGSSGNTIYF
NA	TRBV30	TRBJ1-4	TRBD1	TGTGCCTGGAGCCCAGGGGGAAGCGCTAATGAAAAACTGTTTTTT	CAWSPGGSANEKLFF
NA	TRBV9	TRBJ2-2	NA	TGTGCCAGCAGCGAGAGGGGGGGAAGGGTTACCGGGGAGCTGTTTTTT	CASSERGGRVTGELFF
NA	TRBV28	TRBJ2-7	TRBD1	TGTGCCAGCAGTCGTGGACAGGCGTCCTACGAGCAGTACTTC	CASSRGQASYEQYF
NA	TRBV28	TRBJ2-2	NA	TGTGCCAGCAGTTTGGAGTTCCAGGGGGAGCTGTTTTTT	CASSLEFQGELFF
NA	TRBV5-5	TRBJ2-7	NA	TGTGCCAGCAGCTCGCAGTCCGGGGGACCCTTCTACGAGCAGTACTTC	CASSSQSGGPFYEQYF
NA	TRBV11-2	TRBJ1-1	NA	TGTGCCAGCAGCTTACCCTACACTGAAGCTTTCTTT	CASSLPYTEAFF
NA	TRBV5-8	TRBJ1-2	TRBD1	TGTGCCAGCAGCTTGTCAGGGACAGGGGCCTACACCTTC	CASSLSGTGAYTF
once	TRBV28	TRBJ1-5	NA	TGTGCCAGCAGCGAGGAGAAACCCCAGCATTTT	CASSEEKPQHF
NA	TRBV28	TRBJ1-3	NA	TGTGCCAGCCGGGGAACGCTCCTCTCTGGAAACACCATATATTTT	CASRGTLLSGNTIYF
NA	TRBV5-4	TRBJ1-1	TRBD1	TGTGCCAGCAGCTTTGGGACAGGGGGAACTGAAGCTTTCTTT	CASSFGTGGTEAFF
NA	TRBV29-1	TRBJ2-3	NA	TGCAGCGTTGTAGCGGATACGCAGTATTTT	CSVVADTQYF
once	TRBV19	TRBJ1-5	TRBD1	TGTGCCAGTAGTTTACCTCCGACAGGGAACAGCAATCAGCCCCAGCATTTT	CASSLPPTGNSNQPQHF
NA	TRBV3-1/TRBV3-2	TRBJ2-2	NA	TGTGCCAGCAGCCAAGATGGACTCCCTACCGGGGAGCTGTTTTTT	CASSQDGLPTGELFF
once	TRBV5-1	TRBJ2-7	NA	TGCGCCAGCAGCCTAACAGGATCCCACGAGCAGTACTTC	CASSLTGSHEQYF
once	TRBV6-5	TRBJ1-3	NA	TGTGCCAGCAGCCTAGCATTGGGTTCTGGAAACACCATATATTTT	CASSLALGSGNTIYF
NA	TRBV6-2/TRBV6-3	TRBJ2-7	NA	TGTGCCAGCAGTCAAAGACAGCTTACCTACGAGCAGTACTTC	CASSQRQLTYEQYF
NA	TRBV5-6	TRBJ1-5	NA	TGTGCCAGCAGCCGCCGGACAGCCAGCAATCAGCCCCAGCATTTT	CASSRRTASNQPQHF
NA	TRBV5-1	TRBJ2-6	NA	TGCGCCAGCAGTGCAGGGGTATCCCTCTCTGGGGCCAACGTCCTGACTTTC	CASSAGVSLSGANVLTF
once	TRBV6-5	TRBJ2-7	NA	TGTGCCAGCAATCACATTACCAGCTCCTACGAGCAGTACTTC	CASNHITSSYEQYF
NA	TRBV4-2	TRBJ2-2	NA	TGTGCCAGCAGCCAAGAAAAACAGGGGAGGACCGGGGAGCTGTTTTTT	CASSQEKQGRTGELFF
NA	TRBV4-3	TRBJ2-3	TRBD2	TGCGCCAGCAGCCAAGTACATCGGCTAGCGGGTTCGGATACGCAGTATTTT	CASSQVHRLAGSDTQYF
NA	TRBV27	TRBJ1-1	NA	TGTGCCAGCAGTTTATGGGGCAGGGAGGGGACTGAAGCTTTCTTT	CASSLWGREGTEAFF
NA	TRBV6-5	TRBJ1-3	NA	TGTGCCAGCAGGGCGACTGCCGGAAACACCATATATTTT	CASRATAGNTIYF
NA	TRBV19	TRBJ2-2	NA	TGTGCCAGTAGTAGCGGCACCAACACCGGGGAGCTGTTTTTT	CASSSGTNTGELFF
few	TRBV9	TRBJ2-7	TRBD1	TGTGCCAGCAGCGTCACCGGGACAGGGTCCTACGAGCAGTACTTC	CASSVTGTGSYEQYF
NA	TRBV3-1/TRBV3-2	TRBJ1-4	TRBD1	TGTGCCAGTTCCAGGGGGATCACTAATGAAAAACTGTTTTTT	CASSRGITNEKLFF
NA	TRBV3-1/TRBV3-2	TRBJ1-1	TRBD1	TGTGCCAGCAGCACTTACAGGGGCACTGAAGCTTTCTTT	CASSTYRGTEAFF
few	TRBV29-1	TRBJ2-2	NA	TGCAGCGTCGGACCGGGACTGAAGAACACCGGGGAGCTGTTTTTT	CSVGPGLKNTGELFF
NA	TRBV6-2/TRBV6-3	TRBJ1-2	NA	TGTGCCAGCACCCCCAGCGGCGCAAGCTATGGCTACACCTTC	CASTPSGASYGYTF
NA	TRBV6-5	TRBJ1-2	NA	TGTGCCAGCAGGGCCACCGCTAACTATGGCTACACCTTC	CASRATANYGYTF
once	TRBV29-1	TRBJ2-5	NA	TGCAGCACCCCCGGAGGAAGGGAGACCCAGTACTTC	CSTPGGRETQYF
few	TRBV19	TRBJ2-7	TRBD1	TGTGCCAGTAGTATAGGCGGGACAGGGGGTTACGAGCAGTACTTC	CASSIGGTGGYEQYF
NA	TRBV18	TRBJ1-2	TRBD1	TGTGCCAGCTCAGGGGAGGACAGGGCCTATGGCTACACCTTC	CASSGEDRAYGYTF
NA	TRBV7-9	TRBJ1-6	NA	TGTGCCAGCAGCTACGGGAAGGGTAATTCACCCCTCCACTTT	CASSYGKGNSPLHF
NA	TRBV10-3	TRBJ1-1	NA	TGTGCCATCGCGGAGGGAGGACGGCCTGAAGCTTTCTTT	CAIAEGGRPEAFF
NA	TRBV7-2	TRBJ2-5	NA	TGTGCCAGCAGCTTAGATCCCCGGGACAAAGAGACCCAGTACTTC	CASSLDPRDKETQYF
NA	TRBV7-9	TRBJ2-2	NA	TGTGCCAGCAGCTTCGGGTCATTCCCGGGCACCGGGGAGCTGTTTTTT	CASSFGSFPGTGELFF
NA	TRBV19	TRBJ2-3	TRBD2	TGTGCCAGTACCACCAGCGGGGGTTCGGGAGATACGCAGTATTTT	CASTTSGGSGDTQYF
NA	TRBV7-2	TRBJ2-7	TRBD2	TGTGCCAGCAGCTCCCCCGGGGGACTAGACTACGAGCAGTACTTC	CASSSPGGLDYEQYF